This TCR beta chain was observed in a study of tumor and adjacent non-tumor tissue in lung cancer listed by TCRdb under 2018. Looking at the study overall: By cancer type, the cohort comprised under 15 adenocarcinoma patients, 2 squamous cell carcinoma patients and 1 small cell lung cancer patient. The roughly 15 enrolled patients, of whom some 10 were men and 5 were women, were aged roughly 30 to 76 years and were diagnosed with TNM stage I to III disease. A total of 95 million to 150 million productive TCRbeta reads were generated by sequencing, corresponding to an average of about 4.2 million reads per sample. The study compared bulk TCRbeta repertoires from lung tumor tissue and matched distant non-tumor lung tissue of some 16 lung cancer patients. For each patient, one tumor sample and one normal lung sample were taken, giving thirty paired specimens that underwent TCRbeta CDR3 sequencing. On the study overall, not on this receptor specifically: Peripheral blood was not sequenced, so blood TCRbeta repertoires were not examined in the lung cancer patients of the study. TCR diversity was significantly higher in younger patients, and higher tumor TCR diversity was associated with shorter overall and disease-free survival. The methods do not name the sequencing platform or mention unique molecular identifiers. The cohort had only about 15 patients, and the authors noted that larger samples and more detailed clinical data are needed. The top 100 clones accounted for a significantly larger cumulative portion of the repertoire in normal lung than in tumor tissue. Tumor tissue showed significantly higher TCR diversity (inverse Simpson) than normal lung tissue, at 431.37 vs 166.20 (P = 0.0075, Mann-Whitney U test).

This clonotype showed up many times. This clone's antigen is unknown. Qualities for individual bases were not recorded, and no much larger clone is one base off. RNA was isolated from bulk, unsorted tissue, and RNA quality was assessed with a NanoDrop ND-1000 and an Agilent 2100. Donors were newly diagnosed lung cancer patients admitted for thoracic surgery in China between August and November 2014, without prior chemotherapy. Patients who had received previous radiotherapy or chemotherapy, or who had another concurrent cancer, were excluded from the study. Pieces of surgical tissue measuring about 1-2.1 cm3 were kept in RNAlater solution and held at -80 degrees C until needed. The library was prepared using multiplex PCR. The reads were generated on an Illumina HiSeq 2500. Following protocols modified from ARM-PCR, the researchers constructed TCRbeta libraries through three rounds of nested PCR with primers (Table S4). Before sequencing, PCR products of 200-500 bp were excised from the gel and purified with the QIAquick gel extraction kit. The authors' pipeline ran thus. Trimmomatic was used to clean the reads, FLASH was used to merge the reads into complete CDR3 sequences, and MiTCR was used to assign the reads to V(D)J germline segments. Clonal diversity was calculated as the inverse Simpson's index using VDJtools. Productive reads were defined as in-frame sequences without a premature stop codon. TCRdb itself trimmed the public reads at Q25 with fastp, ran MiXCR and retained productive beta chains. CDR3 protein sequences are deduplicated, and each keeps its most common genes and DNA. TCRdb, not the original authors, processed these V and J calls. The sample table contains 75,000 to 95,000 distinct CDR3 sequences; only one count was recorded for about two thirds of them. Approximately 10% of the sample is held by the ten biggest clonotypes.

There are 13 amino acids in the CDR3, from cysteine to phenylalanine inclusive. Only CDR3 DNA is held: 39 bases, read in frame from base 1. Reading the germline V gene (reference sequence) gives CDR1 MNHNY and CDR2 SVGAGI. Trimming removed 6 bases from V and 6 bases from J, leaving 15 bases between the germline ends. The chain links TRBV6-6 with TRBJ2-7; a tentative D call is TRBD2 (6 bases match). The sequencing input was lung tumor tissue. The receptor's source is a woman between 40 and 55 years old with non-small cell lung cancer. Read as DNA, the sequence is TGTGCCAGCAGCCAGGGAGCGGGTTTCGAGCAGTACTTC. Its translation reads: CASSQGAGFEQYF.